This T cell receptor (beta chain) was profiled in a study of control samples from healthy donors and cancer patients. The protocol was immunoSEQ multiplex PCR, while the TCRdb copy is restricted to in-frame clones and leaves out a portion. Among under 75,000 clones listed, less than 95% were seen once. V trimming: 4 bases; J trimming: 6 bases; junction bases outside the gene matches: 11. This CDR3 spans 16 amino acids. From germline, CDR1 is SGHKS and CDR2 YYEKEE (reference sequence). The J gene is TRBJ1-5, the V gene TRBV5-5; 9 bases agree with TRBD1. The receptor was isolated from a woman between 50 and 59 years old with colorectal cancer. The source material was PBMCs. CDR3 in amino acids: CASSPLGTGFSQPQHF. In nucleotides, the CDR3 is TGTGCCAGCAGCCCACTAGGGACAGGGTTTAGTCAGCCCCAGCATTTT.